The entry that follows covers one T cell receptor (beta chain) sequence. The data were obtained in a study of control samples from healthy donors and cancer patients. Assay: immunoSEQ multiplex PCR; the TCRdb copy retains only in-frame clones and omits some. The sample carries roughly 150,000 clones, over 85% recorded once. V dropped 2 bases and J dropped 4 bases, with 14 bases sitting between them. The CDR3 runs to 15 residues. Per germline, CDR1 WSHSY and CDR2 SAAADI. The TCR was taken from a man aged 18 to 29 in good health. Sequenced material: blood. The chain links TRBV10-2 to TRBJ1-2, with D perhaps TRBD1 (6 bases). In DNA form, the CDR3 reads TGCGCCAGCAGTGAGAGGGACACCGTCCGCTATGGCTACACCTTC. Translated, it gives CASSERDTVRYGYTF.